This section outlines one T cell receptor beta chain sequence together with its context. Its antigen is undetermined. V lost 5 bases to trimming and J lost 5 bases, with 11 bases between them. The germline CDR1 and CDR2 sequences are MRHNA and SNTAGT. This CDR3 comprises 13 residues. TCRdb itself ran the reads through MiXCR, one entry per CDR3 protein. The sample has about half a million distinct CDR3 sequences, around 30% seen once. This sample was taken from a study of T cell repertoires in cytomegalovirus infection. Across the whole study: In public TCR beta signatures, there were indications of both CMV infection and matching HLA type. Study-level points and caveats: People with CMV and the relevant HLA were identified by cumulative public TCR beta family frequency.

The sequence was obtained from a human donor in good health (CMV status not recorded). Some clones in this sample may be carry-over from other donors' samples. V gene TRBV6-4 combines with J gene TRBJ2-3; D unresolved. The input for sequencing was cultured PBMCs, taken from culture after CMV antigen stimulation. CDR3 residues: CASSRDIRDTQYF. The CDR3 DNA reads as TGTGCCAGCAGTAGAGATATCAGAGATACGCAGTATTTT.